This T cell receptor (beta chain) originates from a study of shared clonotypes between healthy human individuals. Study context: Contributing individuals were two females and a few males aged 18 to 49. Findings and limits, study-wide: The study found lower generation probabilities in non-shared clonotypes than in those shared by all four donors.

For this clone: Its antigen is unknown.

The germline V and J ends were trimmed by 5 bases and 7 bases, with 6 bases remaining between them. The V gene's germline CDR1 is SEHNR and CDR2 FQNEAQ (reference sequence). This CDR3 has 11 residues. The investigators split CD4+ cells into a CD45RA+ naive subset and a CD45RA-negative memory subset. Every immunoSEQ plate was one replicate of a subset's evenly spread DNA. Sequencing was performed with immunoSEQ multiplex PCR; in TCRdb, only in-frame clones are kept and a portion is missing. In the table there are more than 2,000,000 clones, around 90% of which are singletons. The sequence came from a man in his late teens or twenties in good health. The V and J genes are TRBV7-9 and TRBJ2-1; D not resolved. What was sequenced was naive CD4+ T cells sorted from blood. Subset of the sample: CD45RA+ positively selected. The CDR3 nucleotides are TGTGCCAGCAGCACCTGGAATGAGCAGTTCTTC. It specifies CASSTWNEQFF. The variable domain in full, with the rest retrieved from reference TRBV7-9 and TRBJ2-1, is DTGVSQNPRHKITKRGQNVTFRCDPISEHNRLYWYRQTLGQGPEFLTYFQNEAQLEKSRLLSDRFSAERPKGSFSTLEIQRTEQGDSAMYLCASSTWNEQFFGPGTRLTVL.